These 16 T cell receptor beta chains were all obtained from the same sample, sequenced in a study of cytomegalovirus exposure and HLA in healthy donors. PCR employed 60 Vbeta and 13 Jbeta primers. Assay used: immunoSEQ multiplex PCR; TCRdb lists only in-frame clones, some missing. The sample consists of 150,000 or so clones, 82% of them appearing once. Material: PBMCs. Receptor source: a man aged 30 to 45 in good health and CMV-seropositive.

This chain joins TRBV9 and TRBJ1-2, with D maybe TRBD1 (5 bases). Germline CDR1 SGDLS, CDR2 YYNGEE. The V gene lost 3 bases and the J gene lost 4 bases, with 13 bases spanning the gap. The CDR3 consists of 14 residues. The CDR3 DNA follows: TGTGCCAGCAGCGAAGGAGACAGAATCTATGGCTACACCTTC. Translating it yields CASSEGDRIYGYTF.

The V and J genes are TRBV28 and TRBJ1-5, with TRBD1 as a possible D gene (6 bases). Germline CDR1 and CDR2: MDHEN and SYDVKM. V lost 2 bases and J lost 7, with 21 bases in between. The CDR3 contains 17 residues. The CDR3 here is CASSLTLGGGLAQPQHF. The CDR3 DNA sequence: TGTGCCAGCAGTTTAACCCTTGGGGGGGGCCTGGCCCAGCCCCAGCATTTT.

V and J are TRBV4-1 and TRBJ2-7; 10 bases fit TRBD1. This CDR3 comprises 14 residues. After removal of 3 bases from V and 5 bases from J, the junction contained 4 bases not matched to a gene. Germline V lookup: CDR1 MGHRA, CDR2 YSYEKL. In DNA, the CDR3 is TGCGCCAGCAGCCACAGGGGGACAGGGGACGAGCAGTACTTC. Residues: CASSHRGTGDEQYF.

The rearrangement joins TRBV6-5 to TRBJ1-1; TRBD1 is a possible D gene (6 bases). There are 16 residues in the CDR3. The germline V and J ends were trimmed by 0 bases and 6 bases, with 17 bases remaining between them. The germline CDR1 and CDR2 sequences are MNHEY and SVGAGI. DNA for the CDR3: TGTGCCAGCAGTTACTCGATGGGGACAAAACGCTCTGAAGCTTTCTTT. This encodes CASSYSMGTKRSEAFF.

This clone was seen a few times. This rearrangement joins TRBV5-4 to TRBJ1-1; D possibly corresponds to TRBD1 (6 bases). This CDR3 has 15 amino acids. Looked up from germline, CDR1 is SGHNT and CDR2 is YYREEE (reference sequence). Trimming took 2 bases from V and 7 from J, leaving 18 bases between them. The chain's CDR3 is CASSLDTGIHGEAFF. Written as DNA, the CDR3 is TGTGCCAGCAGCTTAGATACAGGGATTCACGGTGAAGCTTTCTTT.

This chain uses TRBV7-6 with TRBJ2-1; TRBD2 matches at 8 bases. The CDR3 is made up of 18 amino acids. V shed 1 base, J shed 10 bases, and the junction held 18 bases outside the gene matches. Germline CDR1 and CDR2: SGHVS and FNYEAQ. The CDR3 DNA reads TGTGCCAGCAGCTTAGTAGGAACGGGGAGCGGGAGAAGTAGGGAGCAGTTCTTC. It specifies CASSLVGTGSGRSREQFF. The full variable domain, completed using reference TRBV7-6 and TRBJ2-1, is GAGVSQSPRYKVTKRGQDVALRCDPISGHVSLYWYRQALGQGPEFLTYFNYEAQQDKSGLPNDRFSAERPEGSISTLTIQRTEQRDSAMYRCASSLVGTGSGRSREQFFGPGTRLTVL.

This sequence joins TRBV7-2 and TRBJ1-2, with TRBD1 matching 9 bases. This CDR3 is 15 amino acids long. The germline V gene encodes CDR1 SGHTA and CDR2 FQGNSA. Trimming took 6 bases from V and 7 from J; bases not matched to a gene: 12. The DNA of the CDR3 is TGTGCCAGCAGTTCAAGACAGGGGGGGTATTCTGGCTACACCTTC. Residues: CASSSRQGGYSGYTF.

This clone came up once. The same CDR3 is also encoded by other DNA sequences in this sample. V is TRBV5-1 and J is TRBJ1-1; D is unclear. Germline CDR1 and CDR2: SGHRS and YFSETQ. V lost 0 bases to trimming and J lost 5 bases, with 11 bases between them. This CDR3 contains 14 residues. The CDR3 here is CASSLAGGGTEAFF. The CDR3 DNA sequence: TGCGCCAGCAGCTTGGCGGGAGGTGGGACTGAAGCTTTCTTT.

CDR3 DNA sequence: TGTGCCAGCACCATGACAGGGGGCAACAATCAGCCCCAGCATTTT. Translating gives CASTMTGGNNQPQHF. The V and J genes are TRBV7-9 and TRBJ1-5, with 10 bases aligning to TRBD1. V shed 7 bases and J 3 bases; nucleotides not matched to a gene: 6. This CDR3 region has 15 residues. Germline V gene data show CDR1 as SEHNR and CDR2 as FQNEAQ (reference sequence).

DNA for the CDR3: TGTGCCAGCAGTTACTCTCCCGACAGCTCTGGAAACACCATATATTTT. Its protein product is CASSYSPDSSGNTIYF. The chain links TRBV6-5 to TRBJ1-3; tentative D call: TRBD1 (5 bases). V lost 0 bases to trimming and J lost 0 bases, with 9 bases between them. The CDR3 is 16 residues long. Germline V gene data show CDR1 as MNHEY and CDR2 as SVGAGI.

The V and J genes are TRBV6-1 and TRBJ1-2, with a possible D match to TRBD1 (6 bases). CDR1 and CDR2 from the germline V gene are MNHNS and SASEGT. This CDR3 has 14 amino acids. The V end was cut by 0 bases, the J end by 7 bases, with 12 bases between. The DNA of the CDR3 is TGTGCCAGCAGTGAAGCGCGGGGGGGCCGTGGCTACACCTTC. Translated: CASSEARGGRGYTF.

The rearrangement uses TRBV5-1 and TRBJ2-1; D possibly corresponds to TRBD1 (5 bases). Trimming removed 4 bases from V and 0 bases from J, with 14 bases in between. This CDR3 region has 16 residues. Germline CDR1 is SGHRS and CDR2 is YFSETQ. CDR3 residues: CASSVQALSSYNEQFF. The CDR3 region has the DNA TGCGCCAGCAGCGTACAGGCACTGAGCTCCTACAATGAGCAGTTCTTC.

V is TRBV5-1 and J is TRBJ2-7; the match to TRBD1 covers 12 bases. The CDR3 extends over 16 amino acids. Germline lookup yields CDR1 SGHRS and CDR2 YFSETQ. After removal of 1 base from V and 3 bases from J, the junction contained 5 bases not matched to a gene. The CDR3 bases are TGCGCCAGCAGCTTGTCGGGGACAGGGGGCAGCTACGAGCAGTACTTC. Translating it yields CASSLSGTGGSYEQYF. The whole variable domain, filled in from reference TRBV5-1 and TRBJ2-7, reads KAGVTQTPRYLIKTRGQQVTLSCSPISGHRSVSWYQQTPGQGLQFLFEYFSETQRNKGNFPGRFSGRQFSNSRSEMNVSTLELGDSALYLCASSLSGTGGSYEQYFGPGTRLTVT.

The V and J genes are TRBV7-2 and TRBJ2-5; TRBD2 matches 10 bases. J was trimmed by 5 bases and V by 1 base; bases with no gene match: 7. The CDR3 is 16 residues long. Germline values: CDR1 SGHTA, CDR2 FQGNSA. CDR3 nucleotides: TGTGCCAGCAGCTTAGTAGCGGGGGGAATCCGGGAGACCCAGTACTTC. Its translation is CASSLVAGGIRETQYF.

This sequence joins TRBV6-6 and TRBJ2-5; tentative D call: TRBD1 (5 bases). The CDR3 runs 13 residues. V lost 2 bases and J lost 3, with 7 bases in between. The germline V gene encodes CDR1 MNHNY and CDR2 SVGAGI (reference sequence). CDR3 in amino acids: CASSYATEETQYF. The CDR3 DNA follows: TGTGCCAGCAGTTACGCGACAGAAGAGACCCAGTACTTC.

On this clone: In the same sample, other DNA sequences code for this CDR3. This sequence joins TRBV5-6 and TRBJ2-1; TRBD2 agrees at 11 bases. Germline V gene data show CDR1 as SGHDT and CDR2 as YYEEEE. The CDR3 loop spans 16 amino acids. After removal of 2 bases from V and 4 bases from J, the junction contained 5 bases not matched to a gene. The CDR3 sequence: CASSFLAGGSYNEQFF. The CDR3 bases are TGTGCCAGCAGCTTTCTAGCGGGGGGTTCTTACAATGAGCAGTTCTTC.